This T cell receptor (beta chain) was recovered during a study of blood T cell repertoires in COVID-19 (dated by TCRdb to 2018 to 2020). Looking at the study overall: The collaborator samples originated in the United States, Italy and Spain and spanned the acute and convalescent phases of COVID-19. The repertoires were made available in a free public database intended to serve as a resource for research on the immune response to SARS-CoV-2. HLA class I and class II types, where available, came from metadata supplied by the sample provider rather than from assay-based typing. The samples were drawn from the first 160 participants of the ongoing ImmuneRACE study and from 950 to 1,500 subjects provided by 6 global collaborators. A de-identified subject ID, COVID-19 status, age in years and sex were almost always included in the sample metadata. The material from the prospective study consisted of cDNA or gDNA derived from T cells, B-cell-depleted T cells, or PBMCs. Subjects who had been exposed to COVID-19, were actively infected with it, or had recovered from it provided the deeply sampled blood TCRbeta repertoires that made up the dataset.

Here is what the overall study found, with its caveats: The amount of clinical and demographic metadata varied by source and participant and was provided uncurated.

TCRbeta CDR3 regions were amplified from genomic DNA by means of the immunoSEQ Assay, a bias-controlled multiplex PCR. Concerning the study's data processing: The number of nucleated cells in each sample was estimated from the amplification of reference gene primers within the assay. To quantify the absolute abundance of each unique TCRbeta CDR3 rearrangement, sequence reads were collapsed and filtered. Productive Simpson clonality was computed per sample as the square root of Simpson's diversity index over productive rearrangements. In its TCRdb copy, this immuneACCESS table keeps in-frame sequences only and misses some clones. Where compared with another copy, unresolved V genes explain less than half of these, and the others have no known cause. The V and J calls and clone size are taken from that table; D and trimming were inferred from the DNA. The sample has some 96,000 clones on record, more than 70% of them singletons. Clones ranked in the top ten supply around 13% of the sample.

The collaborating institutions used their own protocols to collect whole blood in K2EDTA tubes. For TCRbeta analysis, collaborator samples were shipped as frozen whole blood, as isolated PBMCs, or as DNA extracted from either sample type. As for this clone: Its antigen specificity is not known. The sample holds no much larger clone one base away, and base qualities are not on file.

V loses 8 bases of germline sequence and J loses 0 bases, and the interval between the two ends is 11 bases. For CDR1 and CDR2, the germline V gene lists SGHAT and FQNNGV. From cysteine to phenylalanine, the CDR3 is 13 amino acids long. Only the CDR3 portion is preserved as DNA: 39 bases, with reading frame beginning at the first base. This TCR derives from a human donor in a cohort sampled during active COVID-19. This chain is built from TRBV11-2 and TRBJ2-7, with a tentative D gene TRBD1 over 5 matching bases. Sequencing used peripheral blood. The CDR3 loop reads CASGWTSSYEQYF. The sequenced DNA is TGTGCCAGCGGCTGGACAAGCTCCTACGAGCAGTACTTC.